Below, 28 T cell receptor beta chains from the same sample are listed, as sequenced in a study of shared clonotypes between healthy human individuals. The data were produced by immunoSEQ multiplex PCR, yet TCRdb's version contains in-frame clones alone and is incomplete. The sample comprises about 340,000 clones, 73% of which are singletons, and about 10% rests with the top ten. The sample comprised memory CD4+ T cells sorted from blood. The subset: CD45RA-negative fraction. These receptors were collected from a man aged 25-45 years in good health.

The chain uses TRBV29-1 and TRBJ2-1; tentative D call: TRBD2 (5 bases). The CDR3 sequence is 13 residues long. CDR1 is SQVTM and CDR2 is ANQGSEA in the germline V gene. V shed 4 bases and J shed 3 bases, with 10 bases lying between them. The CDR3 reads CSVGRGSYNEQFF. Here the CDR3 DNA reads TGCAGCGTTGGTCGAGGGAGCTACAATGAGCAGTTCTTC.

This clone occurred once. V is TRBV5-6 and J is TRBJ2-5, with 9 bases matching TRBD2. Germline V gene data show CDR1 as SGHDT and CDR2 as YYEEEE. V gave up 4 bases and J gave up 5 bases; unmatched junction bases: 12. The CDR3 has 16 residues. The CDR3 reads CASSLAGGSLRETQYF. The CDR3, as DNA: TGTGCCAGCAGCCTGGCGGGGGGGAGCTTACGGGAGACCCAGTACTTC.

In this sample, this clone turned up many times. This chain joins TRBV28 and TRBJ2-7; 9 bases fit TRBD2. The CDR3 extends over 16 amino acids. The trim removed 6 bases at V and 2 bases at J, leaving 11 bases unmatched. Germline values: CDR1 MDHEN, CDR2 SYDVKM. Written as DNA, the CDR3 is TGTGCCAGCAGGACCCGACTAGCGGTAAAAGCCTACGAGCAGTACTTC. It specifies CASRTRLAVKAYEQYF. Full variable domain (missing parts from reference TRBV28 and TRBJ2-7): DVKVTQSSRYLVKRTGEKVFLECVQDMDHENMFWYRQDPGLGLRLIYFSYDVKMKEKGDIPEGYSVSREKKERFSLILESASTNQTSMYLCASRTRLAVKAYEQYFGPGTRLTVT.

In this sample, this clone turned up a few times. DNA for the CDR3: TGTGCCAGTAGTGCCCAAAGGGAGACCCAGTACTTC. Protein product: CASSAQRETQYF. This sequence joins TRBV19 and TRBJ2-5; no clear D gene. Between the trimmed V and J ends, which lost 5 bases and 5 bases, there was a span of 9 bases. The germline V gene has CDR1 LNHDA and CDR2 SQIVND (reference sequence). This CDR3 comprises 12 residues.

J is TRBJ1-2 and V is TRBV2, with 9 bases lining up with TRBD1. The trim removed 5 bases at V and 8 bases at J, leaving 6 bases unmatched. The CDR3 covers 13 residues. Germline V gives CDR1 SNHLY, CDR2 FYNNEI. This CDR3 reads CASSKTGGSGYTF. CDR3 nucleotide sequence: TGTGCCAGCAGTAAAACAGGGGGCTCAGGCTACACCTTC. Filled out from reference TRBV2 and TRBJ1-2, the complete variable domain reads EPEVTQTPSHQVTQMGQEVILRCVPISNHLYFYWYRQILGQKVEFLVSFYNNEISEKSEIFDDQFSVERPDGSNFTLKIRSTKLEDSAMYFCASSKTGGSGYTFGSGTRLTVV.

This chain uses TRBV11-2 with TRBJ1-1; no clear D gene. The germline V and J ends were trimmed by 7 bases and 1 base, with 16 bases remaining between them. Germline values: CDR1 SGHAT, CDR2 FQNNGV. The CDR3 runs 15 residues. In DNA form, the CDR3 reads TGTGCCAGCACCAGTTCCTCGCGGAGGAACACTGAAGCTTTCTTT. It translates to CASTSSSRRNTEAFF.

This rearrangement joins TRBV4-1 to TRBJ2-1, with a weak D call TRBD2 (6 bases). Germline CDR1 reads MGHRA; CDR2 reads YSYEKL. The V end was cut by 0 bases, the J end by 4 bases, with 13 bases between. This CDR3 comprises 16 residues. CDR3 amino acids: CASSQDGGAMYNEQFF. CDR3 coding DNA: TGCGCCAGCAGCCAAGATGGAGGGGCTATGTACAATGAGCAGTTCTTC.

DNA for the CDR3: TGTGCCAGCTCGAACCGGGACAGGATCTTCAATGAGCAGTTCTTC. Its translation is CASSNRDRIFNEQFF. The chain is built from TRBV18 and TRBJ2-1; 8 bases are a match to TRBD1. V lost 6 bases, J lost 6 bases, and 10 bases stayed unmatched. The CDR3 is 15 amino acids. Looked up from germline, CDR1 is KGHSH and CDR2 is LQKENI.

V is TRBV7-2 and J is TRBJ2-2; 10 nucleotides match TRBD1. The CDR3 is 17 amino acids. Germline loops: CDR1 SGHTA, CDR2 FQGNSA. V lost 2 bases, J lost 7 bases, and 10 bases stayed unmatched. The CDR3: CASSLRVWTGGIGELFF. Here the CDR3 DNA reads TGTGCCAGCAGCTTAAGAGTGTGGACAGGGGGAATCGGGGAGCTGTTTTTT. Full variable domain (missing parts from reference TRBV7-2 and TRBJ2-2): GAGVSQSPSNKVTEKGKDVELRCDPISGHTALYWYRQSLGQGLEFLIYFQGNSAPDKSGLPSDRFSAERTGGSVSTLTIQRTQQEDSAVYLCASSLRVWTGGIGELFFGEGSRLTVL.

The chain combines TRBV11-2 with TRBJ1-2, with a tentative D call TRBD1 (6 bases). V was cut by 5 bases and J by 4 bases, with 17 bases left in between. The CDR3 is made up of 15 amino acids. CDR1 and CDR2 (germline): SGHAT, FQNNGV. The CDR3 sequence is CASSKEARGAYGYTF. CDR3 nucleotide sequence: TGTGCCAGCAGCAAAGAAGCCAGGGGCGCCTATGGCTACACCTTC.

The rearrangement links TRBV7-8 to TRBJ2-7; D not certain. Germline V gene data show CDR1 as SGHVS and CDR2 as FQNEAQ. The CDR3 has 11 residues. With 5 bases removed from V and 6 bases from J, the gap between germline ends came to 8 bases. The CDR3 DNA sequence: TGTGCCAGCAGCCATATATCCGAGCAGTACTTC. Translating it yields CASSHISEQYF.

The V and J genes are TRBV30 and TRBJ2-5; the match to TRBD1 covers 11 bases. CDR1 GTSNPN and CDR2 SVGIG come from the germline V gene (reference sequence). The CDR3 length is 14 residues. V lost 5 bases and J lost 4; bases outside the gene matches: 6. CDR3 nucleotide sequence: TGTGCCTGGGGTCTGGGGACAGGGGGAGAGACCCAGTACTTC. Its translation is CAWGLGTGGETQYF.

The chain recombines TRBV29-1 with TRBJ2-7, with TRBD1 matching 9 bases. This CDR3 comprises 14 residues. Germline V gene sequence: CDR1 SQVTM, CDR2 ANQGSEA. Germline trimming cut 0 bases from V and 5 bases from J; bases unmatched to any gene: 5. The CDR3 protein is CSVEEFGTGNEQYF. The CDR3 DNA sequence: TGCAGCGTTGAAGAATTCGGGACAGGGAACGAGCAGTACTTC.

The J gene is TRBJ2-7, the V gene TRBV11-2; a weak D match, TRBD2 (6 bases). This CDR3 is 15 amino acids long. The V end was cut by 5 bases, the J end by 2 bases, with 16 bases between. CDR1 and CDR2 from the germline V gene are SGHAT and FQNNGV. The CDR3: CASSIFSRRAYEQYF. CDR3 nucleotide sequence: TGTGCCAGCAGCATATTTAGCAGGAGGGCCTACGAGCAGTACTTC.

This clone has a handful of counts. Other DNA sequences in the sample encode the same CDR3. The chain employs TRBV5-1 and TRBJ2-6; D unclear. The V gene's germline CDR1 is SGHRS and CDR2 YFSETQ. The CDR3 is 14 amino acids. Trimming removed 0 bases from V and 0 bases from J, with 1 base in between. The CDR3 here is CASSLDSGANVLTF. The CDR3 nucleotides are TGCGCCAGCAGCTTGGACTCTGGGGCCAACGTCCTGACTTTC.

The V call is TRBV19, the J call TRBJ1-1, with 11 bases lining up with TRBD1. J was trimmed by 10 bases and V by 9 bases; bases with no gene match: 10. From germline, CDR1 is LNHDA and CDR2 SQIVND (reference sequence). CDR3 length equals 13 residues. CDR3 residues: CASRGTGGVLAFF. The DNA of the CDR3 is TGTGCCAGCCGCGGGACAGGGGGAGTTTTAGCTTTCTTT.

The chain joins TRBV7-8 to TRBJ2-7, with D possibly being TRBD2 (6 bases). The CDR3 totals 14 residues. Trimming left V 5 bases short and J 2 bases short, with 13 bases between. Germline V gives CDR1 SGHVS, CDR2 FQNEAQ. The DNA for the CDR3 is TGTGCCAGCAGCCCGTGGGACTCAGCCTACGAGCAGTACTTC. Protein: CASSPWDSAYEQYF.

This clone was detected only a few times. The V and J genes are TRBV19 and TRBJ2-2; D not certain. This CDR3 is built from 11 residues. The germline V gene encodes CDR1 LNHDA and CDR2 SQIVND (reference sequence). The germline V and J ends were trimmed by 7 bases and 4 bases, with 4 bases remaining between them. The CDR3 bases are TGTGCCAGTACCACCACCGGGGAGCTGTTTTTT. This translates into CASTTTGELFF.

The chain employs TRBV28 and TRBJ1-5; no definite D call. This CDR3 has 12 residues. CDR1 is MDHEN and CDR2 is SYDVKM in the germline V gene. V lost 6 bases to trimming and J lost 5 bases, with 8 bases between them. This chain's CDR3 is CASRKGYQPQHF. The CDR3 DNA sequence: TGTGCCAGCAGAAAAGGGTATCAGCCCCAGCATTTT. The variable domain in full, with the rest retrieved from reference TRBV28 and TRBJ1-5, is DVKVTQSSRYLVKRTGEKVFLECVQDMDHENMFWYRQDPGLGLRLIYFSYDVKMKEKGDIPEGYSVSREKKERFSLILESASTNQTSMYLCASRKGYQPQHFGDGTRLSIL.

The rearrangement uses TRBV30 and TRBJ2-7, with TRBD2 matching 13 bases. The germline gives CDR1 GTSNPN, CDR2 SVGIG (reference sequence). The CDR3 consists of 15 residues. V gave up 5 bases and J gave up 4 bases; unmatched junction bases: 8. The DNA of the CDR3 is TGTGCCTGGCATAGCGGACTAGCGGGAGCGTACGAGCAGTACTTC. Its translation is CAWHSGLAGAYEQYF.

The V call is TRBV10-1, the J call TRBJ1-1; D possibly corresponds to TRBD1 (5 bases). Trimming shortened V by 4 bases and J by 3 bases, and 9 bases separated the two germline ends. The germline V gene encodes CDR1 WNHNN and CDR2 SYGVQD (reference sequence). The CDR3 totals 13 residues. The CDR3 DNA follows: TGCGCCAGCAGTGTCGGCAGGGACACTGAAGCTTTCTTT. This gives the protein CASSVGRDTEAFF.

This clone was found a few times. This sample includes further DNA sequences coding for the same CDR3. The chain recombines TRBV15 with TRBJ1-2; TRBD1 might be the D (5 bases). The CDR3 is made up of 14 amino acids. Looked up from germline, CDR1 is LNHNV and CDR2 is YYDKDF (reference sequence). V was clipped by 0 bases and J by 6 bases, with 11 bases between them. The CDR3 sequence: CATSRDSGRDGYTF. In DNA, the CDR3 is TGTGCCACCAGCAGAGATAGTGGCAGGGATGGCTACACCTTC.

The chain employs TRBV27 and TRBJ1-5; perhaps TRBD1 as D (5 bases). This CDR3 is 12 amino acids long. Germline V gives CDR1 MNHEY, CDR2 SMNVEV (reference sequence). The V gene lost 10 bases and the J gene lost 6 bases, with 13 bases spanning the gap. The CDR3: CATGGVGQPQHF. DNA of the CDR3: TGTGCCACCGGGGGGGTTGGTCAGCCCCAGCATTTT.

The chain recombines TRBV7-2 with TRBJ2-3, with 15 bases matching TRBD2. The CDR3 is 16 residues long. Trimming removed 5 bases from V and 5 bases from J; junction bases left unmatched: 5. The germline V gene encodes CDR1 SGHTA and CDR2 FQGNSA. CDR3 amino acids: CASSPGLAGGVDTQYF. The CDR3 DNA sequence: TGTGCCAGCAGCCCCGGACTAGCGGGAGGGGTAGATACGCAGTATTTT. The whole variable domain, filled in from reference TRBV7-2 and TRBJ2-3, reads GAGVSQSPSNKVTEKGKDVELRCDPISGHTALYWYRQSLGQGLEFLIYFQGNSAPDKSGLPSDRFSAERTGGSVSTLTIQRTQQEDSAVYLCASSPGLAGGVDTQYFGPGTRLTVL.

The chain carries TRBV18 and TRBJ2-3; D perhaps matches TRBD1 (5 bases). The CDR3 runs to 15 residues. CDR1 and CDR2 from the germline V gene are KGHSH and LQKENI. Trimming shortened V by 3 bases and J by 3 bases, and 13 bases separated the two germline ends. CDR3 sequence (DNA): TGTGCCAGCTCACCGAGACAGTCGGAGACAGATACGCAGTATTTT. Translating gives CASSPRQSETDTQYF.

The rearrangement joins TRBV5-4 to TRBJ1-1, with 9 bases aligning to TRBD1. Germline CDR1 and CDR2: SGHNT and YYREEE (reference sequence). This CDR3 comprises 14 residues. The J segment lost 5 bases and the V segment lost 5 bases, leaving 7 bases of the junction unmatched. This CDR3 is CASSKQGARTEAFF. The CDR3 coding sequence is TGTGCCAGCAGTAAACAGGGGGCACGGACTGAAGCTTTCTTT. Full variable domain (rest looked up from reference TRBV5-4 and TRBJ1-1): ETGVTQSPTHLIKTRGQQVTLRCSSQSGHNTVSWYQQALGQGPQFIFQYYREEENGRGNFPPRFSGLQFPNYSSELNVNALELDDSALYLCASSKQGARTEAFFGQGTRLTVV.

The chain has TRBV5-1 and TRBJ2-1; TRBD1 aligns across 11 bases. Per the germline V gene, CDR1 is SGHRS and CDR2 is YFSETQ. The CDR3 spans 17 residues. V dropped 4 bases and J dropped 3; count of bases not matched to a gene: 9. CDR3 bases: TGCGCCAGCAGCATGCTAGTAGGGACAGGGGGCTACAATGAGCAGTTCTTC. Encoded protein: CASSMLVGTGGYNEQFF.

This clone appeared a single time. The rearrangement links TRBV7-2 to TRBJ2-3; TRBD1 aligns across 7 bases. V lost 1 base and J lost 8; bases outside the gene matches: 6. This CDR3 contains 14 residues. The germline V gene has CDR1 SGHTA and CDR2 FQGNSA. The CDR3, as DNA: TGTGCCAGCAGCTTAGGTGACAGGGTGGGTACGCAGTATTTT. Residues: CASSLGDRVGTQYF.